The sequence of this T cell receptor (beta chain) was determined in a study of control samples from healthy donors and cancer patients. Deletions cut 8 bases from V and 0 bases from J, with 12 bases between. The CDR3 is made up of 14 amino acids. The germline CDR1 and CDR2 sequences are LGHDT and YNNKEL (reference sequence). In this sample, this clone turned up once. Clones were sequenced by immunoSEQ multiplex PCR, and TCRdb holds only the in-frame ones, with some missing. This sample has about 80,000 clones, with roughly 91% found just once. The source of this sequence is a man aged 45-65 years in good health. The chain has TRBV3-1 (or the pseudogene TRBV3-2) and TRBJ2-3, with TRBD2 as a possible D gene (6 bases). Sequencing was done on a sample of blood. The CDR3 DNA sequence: TGTGCCAGCCGGGGGTCCATTAGCACAGATACGCAGTATTTT. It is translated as CASRGSISTDTQYF.